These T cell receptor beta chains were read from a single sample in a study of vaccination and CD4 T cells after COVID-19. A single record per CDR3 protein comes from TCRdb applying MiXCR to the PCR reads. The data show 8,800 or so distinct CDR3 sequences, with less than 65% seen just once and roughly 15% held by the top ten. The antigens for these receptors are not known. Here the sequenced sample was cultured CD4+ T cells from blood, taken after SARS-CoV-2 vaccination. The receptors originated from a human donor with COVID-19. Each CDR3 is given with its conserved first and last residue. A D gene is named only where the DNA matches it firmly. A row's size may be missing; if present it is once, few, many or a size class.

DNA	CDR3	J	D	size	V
TGTGCCAGCAGCCCCCGGACCCCCCCGCGAGCTTTCTTT	CASSPRTPPRAFF	TRBJ1-1	-	medium-sized	TRBV7-9
TGCAGTGCTATTTCTATGGGTAGGAGTGGAAACACCATATATTTT	CSAISMGRSGNTIYF	TRBJ1-3	-	-	TRBV20-1
TGTGCCAGCACCCTACATACCCAGGCGGAGACCCAGTACTTC	CASTLHTQAETQYF	TRBJ2-5	-	-	TRBV6-2/TRBV6-3
TGCAGTGCCTCTAACCGCGGACGAAACACTGAAGCTTTCTTT	CSASNRGRNTEAFF	TRBJ1-1	-	few	TRBV20-1
TGTGCCACCAGTGGCGGTACAAGTGAGCAGTACTTC	CATSGGTSEQYF	TRBJ2-7	-	-	TRBV24-1
TGTGCCAGCAGCGTGGCGAACACTGAAGCTTTCTTT	CASSVANTEAFF	TRBJ1-1	-	few	TRBV11-3
TGTGCCATCAGGGGGGGTGAAGGCACAGATACGCAGTATTTT	CAIRGGEGTDTQYF	TRBJ2-3	-	-	TRBV6-1
TGTGCCAGCAGGCTGGGGTCGGAGACCCAGTACTTC	CASRLGSETQYF	TRBJ2-5	-	-	TRBV2
TGTGCCAGCAGGAGGGGGACAGGGTTTTCCGGGGAGCTGTTTTTT	CASRRGTGFSGELFF	TRBJ2-2	TRBD1	-	TRBV11-2
TGTGCCAGCAGTTTCCTGGCAGGCAATAATTCACCCCTCCACTTT	CASSFLAGNNSPLHF	TRBJ1-6	-	-	TRBV12-3/TRBV12-4
TGTGCCTTTGGACAGGCGGACACTGAAGCTTTCTTT	CAFGQADTEAFF	TRBJ1-1	TRBD1	few	TRBV30
TGTGCCAGCAGGCCAGGGCCCTCGACCGGGGAGCTGTTTTTT	CASRPGPSTGELFF	TRBJ2-2	-	-	TRBV6-1
TGCGCCAGCAGCCACAGTCGGGGCAGGCAAGAGACCCAGTACTTC	CASSHSRGRQETQYF	TRBJ2-5	-	-	TRBV4-1
TGTGCTAGCAGCTTAGGAGCGGAAGCCTTACAAGAGACCCAGTACTTC	CASSLGAEALQETQYF	TRBJ2-5	-	-	TRBV7-7
TGTGCCAGCAGCTTTTCCAGGCGAGTACGAAATCAGCCCCAGCATTTT	CASSFSRRVRNQPQHF	TRBJ1-5	-	-	TRBV11-3
TGCAGTGCTAGTTCCCTAGCGGTGTACAATGAGCAGTTCTTC	CSASSLAVYNEQFF	TRBJ2-1	TRBD2	few	TRBV20-1
TGTGCCAGCAGTTACTCCTATAATTCACCCCTCCACTTT	CASSYSYNSPLHF	TRBJ1-6	-	few	TRBV6-5
TGTGCCAGCAGTGACTACGGGGGGTTGGGGTATGGCTACACCTTC	CASSDYGGLGYGYTF	TRBJ1-2	-	few	TRBV27
TGTGCCATCAGTGAGAATAAACGGACAGGGGGCGATCAGCCCCAGCATTTT	CAISENKRTGGDQPQHF	TRBJ1-5	TRBD1	few	TRBV10-3
TGTGCCGGGAGGACGGAATACACAGATACGCAGTATTTT	CAGRTEYTDTQYF	TRBJ2-3	-	-	TRBV2
TGTGCCAGCAGTTACAATTTGGGGGGCGGTCGAGAGACCCAGTACTTC	CASSYNLGGGRETQYF	TRBJ2-5	-	-	TRBV11-3
TGCAGTGGCCCCGCTCGGGCGGGCACAGATACGCAGTATTTT	CSGPARAGTDTQYF	TRBJ2-3	-	-	TRBV20-1
TGCAGTGCTCCCGACTCCCTCGGGGACACCATATATTTT	CSAPDSLGDTIYF	TRBJ1-3	-	few	TRBV20-1
TGTGCCAGCAGCTTAGCGCTCCCCGGGGAAGGTGGCTACACCTTC	CASSLALPGEGGYTF	TRBJ1-2	-	-	TRBV7-2
TGTGCCAGTAGCTTTTCCGGGACAGGGGGCAACCAGCCCCAGCATTTT	CASSFSGTGGNQPQHF	TRBJ1-5	TRBD1	-	TRBV19
TGTGCCAGCAGCCCTAACCCGGGAAACACTGAAGCTTTCTTT	CASSPNPGNTEAFF	TRBJ1-1	-	-	TRBV5-6
TGTGCCAGCAGCTTAGGGGGTAGCCGGGATGGCTACACCTTC	CASSLGGSRDGYTF	TRBJ1-2	-	few	TRBV7-8
TGTGCCAGCAGTTACGGCAGGGGTGATCTAGCCAAAAACATTCAGTACTTC	CASSYGRGDLAKNIQYF	TRBJ2-4	-	-	TRBV6-2/TRBV6-3
TGTGCCAGCAGCTTTCTTCTGGGCCGGAACACTGAAGCTTTCTTT	CASSFLLGRNTEAFF	TRBJ1-1	-	few	TRBV7-2
TGCAGTGCTAGAGAAGGGGCGGGCGGGGAGCTGTTTTTT	CSAREGAGGELFF	TRBJ2-2	-	few	TRBV20-1
TGTGCCAGCAGCTTAGCGGTGAGACGTAAGGAAGAGACCCAGTACTTC	CASSLAVRRKEETQYF	TRBJ2-5	-	-	TRBV7-2
TGTGCCAGCAGTTCGCATCAGGGGGCTAGCTACGAGCAGTACTTC	CASSSHQGASYEQYF	TRBJ2-7	TRBD1	-	TRBV27
TGCAGTACCCTTGGCAGGTTGAGTACGCAGTATTTT	CSTLGRLSTQYF	TRBJ2-3	-	-	TRBV20-1
TGTGCCGTCCCGGGTATATGGTCGTCCACTGAAGCTTTCTTT	CAVPGIWSSTEAFF	TRBJ1-1	-	few	TRBV12-3/TRBV12-4
TGTGCCAGCAAGGGGACAGGGAACACCGGGGAGCTGTTTTTT	CASKGTGNTGELFF	TRBJ2-2	TRBD1	-	TRBV27
TGTGCCAGCAGTTTTAAGGGGGACACTGAAGCTTTCTTT	CASSFKGDTEAFF	TRBJ1-1	-	once	TRBV12-3/TRBV12-4
TGCAGTGCTAGCTCCGGGACGACTAATTCACCCCTCCACTTT	CSASSGTTNSPLHF	TRBJ1-6	-	-	TRBV20-1
TGTGCCAGCAGCCTAGGGAACGGTCAGCCCCAGCATTTT	CASSLGNGQPQHF	TRBJ1-5	-	few	TRBV7-6
TGTGCCAGCAGCCTTAGTACTACAGGGGCCGGGGAGCTGTTTTTT	CASSLSTTGAGELFF	TRBJ2-2	TRBD1	-	TRBV7-2
TGTGCCAGCAGTTACCCTCGACAGGGTCAATCACCCCTCCACTTT	CASSYPRQGQSPLHF	TRBJ1-6	TRBD1	-	TRBV6-5
TGTGCCAGTAGGGTCGCAGGGGGCTTTCAGCCCCAGCATTTT	CASRVAGGFQPQHF	TRBJ1-5	TRBD1	-	TRBV19
TGTGCCAGCAGTGACCTCACAGGCCAAGAGACCCAGTACTTC	CASSDLTGQETQYF	TRBJ2-5	-	once	TRBV6-4
TGTGCCAGCAGCTTAGTCTCCAGTTCACCCCTCCACTTT	CASSLVSSSPLHF	TRBJ1-6	-	few	TRBV11-2
TGTGCCAGCAGCTTAGGGGACAGGGGCAGCTTC	CASSLGDRGSF	TRBJ2-1	TRBD1	-	TRBV5-4
TGCAGTGCTAATGAGCGGAACACAGATACGCAGTATTTT	CSANERNTDTQYF	TRBJ2-3	-	-	TRBV20-1
TGTGCCAGCAGCTACGATAGGGGGCGCGAAGTGTTGTACGAGCAGTACTTC	CASSYDRGREVLYEQYF	TRBJ2-7	TRBD1	-	TRBV27
TGTGCCACCGTACCCGGGACAGGGGGGTTCTATGGCTACACCTTC	CATVPGTGGFYGYTF	TRBJ1-2	TRBD1	-	TRBV6-1
TGTGCCAGCAGCCAAGGCGGGGGCCAAGAGACCCAGTACTTC	CASSQGGGQETQYF	TRBJ2-5	TRBD2	-	TRBV11-3
TGCAGTGCCCGGCCCGGGGGGCCAGGGGAGACCCAGTACTTC	CSARPGGPGETQYF	TRBJ2-5	-	few	TRBV20-1
TGTGCCAGCAGCTTAGTTTTGGCGACCGGGGAGCTGTTTTTT	CASSLVLATGELFF	TRBJ2-2	-	-	TRBV7-2